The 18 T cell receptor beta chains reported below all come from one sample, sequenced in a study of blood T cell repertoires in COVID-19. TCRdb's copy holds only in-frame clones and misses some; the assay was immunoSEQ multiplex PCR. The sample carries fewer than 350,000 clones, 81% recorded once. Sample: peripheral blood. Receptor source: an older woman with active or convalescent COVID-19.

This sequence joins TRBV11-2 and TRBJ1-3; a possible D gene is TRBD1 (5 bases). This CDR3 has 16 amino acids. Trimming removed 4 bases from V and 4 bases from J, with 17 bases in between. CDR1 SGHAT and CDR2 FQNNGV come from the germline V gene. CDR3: CASSSEGLIQGNTIYF. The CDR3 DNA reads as TGTGCCAGCAGCTCCGAGGGACTCATCCAAGGAAACACCATATATTTT. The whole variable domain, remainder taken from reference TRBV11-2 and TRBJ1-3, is EAGVAQSPRYKIIEKRQSVAFWCNPISGHATLYWYQQILGQGPKLLIQFQNNGVVDDSQLPKDRFSAERLKGVDSTLKIQPAKLEDSAVYLCASSSEGLIQGNTIYFGEGSWLTVV.

The DNA of the CDR3 is TGCGCCAGCAGCGCATCAGGGGCTGCCTATGGCTACACCTTC. Protein sequence: CASSASGAAYGYTF. V and J are TRBV5-1 and TRBJ1-2, with a possible D match to TRBD1 (6 bases). This CDR3 is built from 14 residues. The germline CDR1 and CDR2 sequences are SGHRS and YFSETQ. The V gene lost 4 bases and the J gene lost 4 bases, with 14 bases spanning the gap.

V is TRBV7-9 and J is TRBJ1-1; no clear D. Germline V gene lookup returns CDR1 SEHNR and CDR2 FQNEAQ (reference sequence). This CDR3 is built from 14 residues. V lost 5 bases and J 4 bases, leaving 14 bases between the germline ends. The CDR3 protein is CASSLGWEGTEAFF. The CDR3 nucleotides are TGTGCCAGCAGCCTAGGTTGGGAGGGCACTGAAGCTTTCTTT.

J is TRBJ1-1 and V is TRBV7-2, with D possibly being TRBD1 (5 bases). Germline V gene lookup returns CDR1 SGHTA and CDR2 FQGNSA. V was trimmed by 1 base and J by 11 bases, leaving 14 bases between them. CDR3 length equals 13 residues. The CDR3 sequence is CASSLEFDGGAFF. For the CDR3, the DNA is TGTGCCAGCAGCTTAGAATTTGACGGGGGGGCTTTCTTT.

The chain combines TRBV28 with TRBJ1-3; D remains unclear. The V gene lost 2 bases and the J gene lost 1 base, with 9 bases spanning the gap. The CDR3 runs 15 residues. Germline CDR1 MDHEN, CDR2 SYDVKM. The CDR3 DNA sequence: TGTGCCAGCAGTTTACCCGCGGTTTCTGGAAACACCATATATTTT. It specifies CASSLPAVSGNTIYF.

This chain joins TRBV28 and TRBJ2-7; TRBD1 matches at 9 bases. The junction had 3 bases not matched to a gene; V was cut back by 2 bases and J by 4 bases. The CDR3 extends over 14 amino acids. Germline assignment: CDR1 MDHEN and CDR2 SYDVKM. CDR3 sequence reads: CASSLGTGLYEQYF. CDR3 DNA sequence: TGTGCCAGCAGTTTAGGGACAGGGCTTTACGAGCAGTACTTC.

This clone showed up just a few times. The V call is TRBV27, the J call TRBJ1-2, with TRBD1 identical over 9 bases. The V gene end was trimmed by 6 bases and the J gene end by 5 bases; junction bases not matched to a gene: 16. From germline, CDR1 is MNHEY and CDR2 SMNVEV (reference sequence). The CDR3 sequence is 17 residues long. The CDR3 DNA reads TGTGCCAGCAGGAAACCCCAGGGACAGGGTTCAAGTTATGGCTACACCTTC. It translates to CASRKPQGQGSSYGYTF.

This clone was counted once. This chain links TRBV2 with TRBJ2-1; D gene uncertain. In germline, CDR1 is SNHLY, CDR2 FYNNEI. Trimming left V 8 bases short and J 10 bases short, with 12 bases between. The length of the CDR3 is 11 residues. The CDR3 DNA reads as TGTGCCAGCCGCTCCTCCCGGGAGCAGTTCTTC. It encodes CASRSSREQFF.

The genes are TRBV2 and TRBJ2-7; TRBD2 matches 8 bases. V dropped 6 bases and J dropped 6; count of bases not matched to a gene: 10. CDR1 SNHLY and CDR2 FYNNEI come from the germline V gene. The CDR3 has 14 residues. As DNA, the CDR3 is TGTGCCAGCAGGGACCATCGGGGGGGTAGCGAGCAGTACTTC. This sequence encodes CASRDHRGGSEQYF.

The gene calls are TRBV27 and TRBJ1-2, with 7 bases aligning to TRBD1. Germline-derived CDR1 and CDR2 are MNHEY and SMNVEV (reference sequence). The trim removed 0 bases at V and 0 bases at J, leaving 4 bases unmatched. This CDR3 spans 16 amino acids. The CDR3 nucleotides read TGTGCCAGCAGTTTATCGTGGGACAGAGCTAACTATGGCTACACCTTC. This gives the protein CASSLSWDRANYGYTF.

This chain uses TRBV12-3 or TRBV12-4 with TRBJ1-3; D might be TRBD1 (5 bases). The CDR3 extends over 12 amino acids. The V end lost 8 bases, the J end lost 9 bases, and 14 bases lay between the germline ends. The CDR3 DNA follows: TGTGCCAGCGGGCAGGGTGAAACCACCATATATTTT. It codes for CASGQGETTIYF.

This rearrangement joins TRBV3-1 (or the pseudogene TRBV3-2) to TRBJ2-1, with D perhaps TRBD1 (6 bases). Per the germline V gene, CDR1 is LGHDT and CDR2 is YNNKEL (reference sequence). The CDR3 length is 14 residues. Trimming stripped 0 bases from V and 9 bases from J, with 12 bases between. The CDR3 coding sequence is TGTGCCAGCAGCCAAGACAGGGGCATCGGTGAGCAGTTCTTC. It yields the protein CASSQDRGIGEQFF.

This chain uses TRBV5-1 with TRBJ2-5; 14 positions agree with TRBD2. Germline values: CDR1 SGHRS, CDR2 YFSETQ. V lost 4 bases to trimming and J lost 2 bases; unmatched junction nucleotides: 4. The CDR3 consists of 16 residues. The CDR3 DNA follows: TGCGCCAGCAGCGGGGGACTAGCGGGGGAGCAAGAGACCCAGTACTTC. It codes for CASSGGLAGEQETQYF.

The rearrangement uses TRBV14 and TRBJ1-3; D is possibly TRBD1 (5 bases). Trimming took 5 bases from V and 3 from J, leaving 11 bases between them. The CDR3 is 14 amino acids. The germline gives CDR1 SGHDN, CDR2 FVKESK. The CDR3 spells CASSSDKNGNTIYF. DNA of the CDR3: TGTGCCAGCAGCTCGGACAAGAATGGAAACACCATATATTTT.

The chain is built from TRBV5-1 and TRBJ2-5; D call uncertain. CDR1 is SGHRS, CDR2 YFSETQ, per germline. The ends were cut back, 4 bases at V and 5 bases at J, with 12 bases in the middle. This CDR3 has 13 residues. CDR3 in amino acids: CASSPMAAETQYF. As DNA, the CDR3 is TGCGCCAGCAGCCCGATGGCCGCCGAGACCCAGTACTTC.

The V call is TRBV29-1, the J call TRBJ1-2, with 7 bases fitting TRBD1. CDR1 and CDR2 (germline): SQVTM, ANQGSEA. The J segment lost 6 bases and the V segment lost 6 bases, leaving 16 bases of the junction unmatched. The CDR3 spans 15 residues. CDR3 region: CSVLTGTRPGDGYTF. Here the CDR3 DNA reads TGCAGCGTCCTGACAGGGACCCGGCCAGGGGATGGCTACACCTTC. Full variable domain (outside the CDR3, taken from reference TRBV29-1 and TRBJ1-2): SAVISQKPSRDICQRGTSLTIQCQVDSQVTMMFWYRQQPGQSLTLIATANQGSEATYESGFVIDKFPISRPNLTFSTLTVSNMSPEDSSIYLCSVLTGTRPGDGYTFGSGTRLTVV.

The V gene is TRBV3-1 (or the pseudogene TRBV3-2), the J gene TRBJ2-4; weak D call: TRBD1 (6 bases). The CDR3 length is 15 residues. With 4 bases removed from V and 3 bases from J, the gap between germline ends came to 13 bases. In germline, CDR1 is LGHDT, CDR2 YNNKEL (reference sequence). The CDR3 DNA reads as TGTGCCAGCAGCCCCCGTCGAGGGGGCAAAAACATTCAGTACTTC. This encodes CASSPRRGGKNIQYF.

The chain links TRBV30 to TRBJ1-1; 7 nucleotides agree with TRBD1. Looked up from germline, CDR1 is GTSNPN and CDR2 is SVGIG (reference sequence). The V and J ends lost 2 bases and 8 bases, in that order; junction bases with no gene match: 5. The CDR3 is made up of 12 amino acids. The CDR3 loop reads CAWSPTGPEAFF. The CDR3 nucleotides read TGTGCCTGGAGTCCGACAGGGCCCGAAGCTTTCTTT.